One sample yielded the 19 T cell receptor beta chains listed below, sequenced in a study of blood T cell repertoires in COVID-19. The data were produced by immunoSEQ multiplex PCR, yet TCRdb's version contains in-frame clones alone and is incomplete. The repertoire has 200,000 or so clones, roughly 90% of them found once; the top ten carry roughly 2.7%. Input material: PBMCs or T cells enriched from blood (not recorded which). These receptor sequences come from a woman aged 25 to 39 who had recovered from COVID-19.

The chain recombines TRBV12-3 or TRBV12-4 with TRBJ1-2; no clear D. V lost 1 base and J lost 2, with 5 bases in between. The CDR3 extends over 13 amino acids. CDR3 amino acids: CASSLVGNYGYTF. The CDR3 bases are TGTGCCAGCAGTTTAGTGGGCAACTATGGCTACACCTTC.

This chain joins TRBV7-6 and TRBJ1-1; perhaps TRBD1 as D (6 bases). Per germline, CDR1 SGHVS and CDR2 FNYEAQ. CDR3 length equals 15 residues. Deletions cut 0 bases from V and 2 bases from J, with 10 bases between. The CDR3 sequence: CASSLAEDSNTEAFF. The CDR3 DNA reads TGTGCCAGCAGCTTAGCGGAGGACAGCAACACTGAAGCTTTCTTT.

The V call is TRBV12-5, the J call TRBJ2-1; D possibly corresponds to TRBD2 (5 bases). Per germline, CDR1 LGHNT and CDR2 FRNRAP. This CDR3 is 16 amino acids long. V was pared by 4 bases and J by 1 base, with 14 bases between. In nucleotides, the CDR3 is TGTGCTAGTGGTTCCATCGGCGGGTGGTCCTACAATGAGCAGTTCTTC. Its translation is CASGSIGGWSYNEQFF.

This clone showed up just a few times. V is TRBV4-3 and J is TRBJ1-3, with a possible D match to TRBD1 (6 bases). This CDR3 has 17 residues. Germline loops: CDR1 LGHNA, CDR2 YSLEER. Between the trimmed V and J ends, which lost 4 bases and 1 base, there was a span of 17 bases. The CDR3 protein is CASSPGQAKLSGNTIYF. Written as DNA, the CDR3 is TGCGCCAGCAGCCCGGGACAAGCAAAACTTTCTGGAAACACCATATATTTT.

This chain uses TRBV18 with TRBJ1-1; 10 positions agree with TRBD1. CDR1 and CDR2 from the germline V gene are KGHSH and LQKENI. The trim removed 4 bases at V and 4 bases at J, leaving 9 bases unmatched. This CDR3 region has 16 residues. The CDR3 DNA reads TGTGCCAGCTCACAAGGGACAGGGGAGTGGGTCACTGAAGCTTTCTTT. Translated: CASSQGTGEWVTEAFF.

The chain recombines TRBV9 with TRBJ1-1; 10 nucleotides agree with TRBD1. The CDR3 is 12 residues long. The germline gives CDR1 SGDLS, CDR2 YYNGEE. Trimming cost V 3 bases and J 8 bases; bases outside gene matches: 1. The CDR3 sequence is CASSGTGGEAFF. As DNA, the CDR3 is TGTGCCAGCAGCGGGACAGGGGGAGAAGCTTTCTTT.

This chain links TRBV5-3 with TRBJ1-4; TRBD1 aligns across 7 bases. TRBV5-3 is reported as an ORF; its role is uncertain. Unmatched junction bases numbered 11, after V lost 4 bases and J lost 8 bases. CDR3 size: 15 residues. The CDR3 DNA sequence: TGTGCCAGAAGCCCACAGGTGGGGACAGACGAAAAACTGTTTTTT. Its protein product is CARSPQVGTDEKLFF.

The chain employs TRBV4-3 and TRBJ2-3; maybe TRBD1 (5 bases). The germline CDR1 and CDR2 sequences are LGHNA and YSLEER. V was pared by 5 bases and J by 6 bases, with 9 bases between. The CDR3 totals 12 residues. CDR3 bases: TGCGCCAGCAGCACCACAGGTGATACGCAGTATTTT. Translation gives CASSTTGDTQYF.

The rearrangement joins TRBV13 to TRBJ2-1; tentative D call: TRBD1 (5 bases). V was trimmed by 3 bases and J by 7 bases, leaving 16 bases between them. The CDR3 is 15 residues long. Germline V gives CDR1 PRHDT, CDR2 FYEKMQ (reference sequence). CDR3 DNA sequence: TGTGCCAGCAGCTTTCTGGACACCCGTCGGAATGAGCAGTTCTTC. Residues: CASSFLDTRRNEQFF.

The chain is built from TRBV3-1 (or the pseudogene TRBV3-2) and TRBJ2-7; D is undetermined. This CDR3 comprises 13 residues. V lost 0 bases, J lost 6 bases, and 9 bases lay in between. Germline assignment: CDR1 LGHDT and CDR2 YNNKEL (reference sequence). CDR3 nucleotides: TGTGCCAGCAGCCAAGAGTTCATGAGCGAGCAGTACTTC. Translating it yields CASSQEFMSEQYF.

The chain links TRBV14 to TRBJ1-2, with TRBD1 as a possible D gene (6 bases). Germline-derived CDR1 and CDR2 are SGHDN and FVKESK. CDR3 size: 13 residues. Deletions cut 4 bases from V and 2 bases from J, with 8 bases between. DNA for the CDR3: TGTGCCAGCAGCCTTACAGGGAACTATGGCTACACCTTC. Protein: CASSLTGNYGYTF.

CDR3 in DNA: TGTGCCAGCAGCTCTAGGACAGACAATCAGCCCCAGCATTTT. It encodes CASSSRTDNQPQHF. V and J are TRBV7-9 and TRBJ1-5; the D gene is possibly TRBD1 (6 bases). Germline CDR1 reads SEHNR; CDR2 reads FQNEAQ (reference sequence). V lost 4 bases, J lost 3 bases, and 10 bases lay in between. The CDR3 loop spans 14 amino acids.

CDR3 sequence: CASSRETGGSYNSPLHF. The CDR3 region has the DNA TGTGCCAGCAGCCGGGAGACAGGGGGCTCCTATAATTCACCCCTCCACTTT. The rearrangement links TRBV4-2 to TRBJ1-6; 9 bases align to TRBD1. V was pared by 4 bases and J by 0 bases, with 4 bases of the junction left unmatched. Germline assignment: CDR1 LGHNA and CDR2 YNFKEQ. CDR3 length: 17 residues.

V and J are TRBV5-1 and TRBJ2-1, with D hard to call. Trimming removed 1 base at V and 0 bases at J, with 8 bases between. The CDR3 length is 15 residues. Germline V gene data show CDR1 as SGHRS and CDR2 as YFSETQ. The CDR3: CASSLYGYSYNEQFF. The CDR3 region has the DNA TGCGCCAGCAGCTTGTACGGTTACTCCTACAATGAGCAGTTCTTC.

This sequence joins TRBV6-5 and TRBJ2-1, with D possibly TRBD2 on 7 matching bases. Germline V CDR1 and CDR2: MNHEY, SVGAGI. The CDR3 contains 15 residues. Between the trimmed V and J ends, which lost 7 bases and 4 bases, there was a span of 17 bases. CDR3 coding DNA: TGTGCCAGCATACACGAGGGGGGGCATTACAATGAGCAGTTCTTC. Translated, it gives CASIHEGGHYNEQFF.

CDR3: CASSPHGTENGYTF. The CDR3 region has the DNA TGTGCCAGCAGCCCCCATGGGACAGAGAATGGCTACACCTTC. The chain employs TRBV7-9 and TRBJ1-2; 7 nucleotides line up with TRBD1. The CDR3 is made up of 14 amino acids. Germline V gene data show CDR1 as SEHNR and CDR2 as FQNEAQ (reference sequence). V trimming: 5 bases; J trimming: 6 bases; junction bases outside the gene matches: 9.

The CDR3 sequence: CASSDKGGGPDTQYF. The DNA of the CDR3 is TGTGCCAGCAGTGACAAAGGGGGGGGGCCCGATACGCAGTATTTT. The V and J genes are TRBV6-4 and TRBJ2-3; TRBD2 might be the D (7 bases). Germline V gene lookup returns CDR1 MRHNA and CDR2 SNTAGT. V was trimmed by 2 bases and J by 6 bases, leaving 15 bases between them. The CDR3 has 15 amino acids.

This sequence joins TRBV20-1 and TRBJ2-7; D not certain. This CDR3 contains 11 residues. Trimming pared 7 bases from V and 5 bases from J, leaving 12 bases between. Germline loops: CDR1 DFQATT, CDR2 SNEGSKA (reference sequence). CDR3 DNA sequence: TGCAGTGGCCTGGCAACCCACGAGCAGTACTTC. Its protein is CSGLATHEQYF.

The CDR3 coding sequence is TGTGCCAGCAGCCCTCCCAGGGGGCTGGCTGAAGCTTTCTTT. Translated, it gives CASSPPRGLAEAFF. The chain couples TRBV7-9 to TRBJ1-1, with 8 positions matching TRBD1. This CDR3 is built from 14 residues. The V and J ends lost 5 bases and 6 bases, in that order; junction bases with no gene match: 8. Germline values: CDR1 SEHNR, CDR2 FQNEAQ (reference sequence).